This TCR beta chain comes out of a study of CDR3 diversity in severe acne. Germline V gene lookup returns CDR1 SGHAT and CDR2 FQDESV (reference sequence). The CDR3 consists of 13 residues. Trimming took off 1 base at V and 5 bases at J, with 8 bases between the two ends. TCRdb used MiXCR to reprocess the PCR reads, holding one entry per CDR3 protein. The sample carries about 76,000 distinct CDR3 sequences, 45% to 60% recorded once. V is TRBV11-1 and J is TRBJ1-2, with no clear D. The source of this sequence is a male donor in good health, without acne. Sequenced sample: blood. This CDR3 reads CASSLETQYGYTF. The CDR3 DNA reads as TGTGCCAGCAGCTTAGAGACGCAGTATGGCTACACCTTC.